Sequencing of this T cell receptor beta chain was carried out in a study of blood T cells in healthy people across ages. V was clipped by 6 bases and J by 10 bases, with 16 bases between them. The CDR3 runs to 12 residues. Germline V gene sequence: CDR1 DFQATT, CDR2 SNEGSKA (reference sequence). A second PCR of 7 to 11 cycles used a sample-barcoded 5' primer and a J-beta primer mix. All cDNA molecules were each tagged by a template-switch adaptor with 12 random nucleotides. From the 5' RACE reads, TCRdb called clonotypes with MiXCR, one entry per CDR3 protein. The repertoire has 790,000 or so distinct CDR3 sequences, more than 55% of them found once; the top ten carry under 30%. Study-level points and caveats: Per million T cells, TCR beta diversity dropped roughly linearly as age increased. Unsorted PBMCs ruled out conclusive naive versus antigen-experienced comparison.

Details on this clonotype: The antigen is undetermined.

The sequenced sample was blood. The clonotype was recovered from a man aged 40-50 years in good health. The chain recombines TRBV20-1 with TRBJ2-1; maybe TRBD2 (6 bases). The DNA of the CDR3 is TGCAGTGCCGCGGACTATCGGAACGAGCAGTTCTTC. It encodes CSAADYRNEQFF.